This T cell receptor (beta chain) was profiled in a study of T-cell reconstitution after alpha-beta-depleted transplantation in children. Concerning this clonotype itself: Its antigen is not identified.

During its preparation, the TCRbeta library received unique molecular identifiers. TCRdb used MiXCR to reprocess the PCR reads, holding one entry per CDR3 protein. The sample records 250,000 to 400,000 distinct CDR3 sequences, 23% being singletons. This CDR3 has 17 residues. Germline values: CDR1 LNHDA, CDR2 SQIVND (reference sequence). V lost 5 bases and J lost 1; bases outside the gene matches: 12. Broader study findings: Recipient T cells and thymic progenitors that survived gave rise to the high TCRbeta diversity observed at day 60 in some patients. One year post-transplant, T-cell counts and diversity were largely derived from T cells produced anew. Reports say that about two months after transplant, the alpha-beta T cells came out of several hundred graft clones that had expanded.

Sequencing used PBMCs, mostly from graft donor cells, obtained 180 days after TCRalphabeta/CD19-depleted stem cell transplant. The V gene is TRBV19, the J gene TRBJ2-7; the match to TRBD2 covers 9 bases. The clonotype was recovered from a male patient younger than 18 who had a stem cell transplant for acute lymphoblastic leukemia, so the T cells may come from the graft donor. The CDR3 loop reads CASSWDWREGGSYEQYF. The CDR3 nucleotides are TGTGCCAGTAGTTGGGACTGGCGGGAGGGCGGATCCTACGAGCAGTACTTC.